The table lists the clone carrying this T cell receptor (beta chain) with a few counts. No antigen is known for it. The sample comes from a study of T cell repertoires in cytomegalovirus infection. Germline V gives CDR1 SGHDN, CDR2 FVKESK. V dropped 3 bases and J dropped 10 bases, with 13 bases sitting between them. This CDR3 has 13 amino acids. TCRdb reprocessed the reads with MiXCR, giving one entry per CDR3 protein. The table lists 550,000 to 700,000 distinct CDR3 sequences, over 35% of them singletons. This clonotype was sampled from a human donor in good health (CMV status not recorded). Some clones in this sample may be carry-over from other donors' samples. The material sequenced was cultured PBMCs, taken from culture after CMV antigen stimulation. V gene TRBV14 combines with J gene TRBJ2-1; D may be TRBD1 or TRBD2 (5 bases each). CDR3 sequence: CASSHGDGQEQFF. CDR3 DNA: TGTGCCAGCAGCCACGGGGACGGCCAAGAGCAGTTCTTC. Based on the CDR3 plus reference TRBV14 and TRBJ2-1, the full variable domain is EAGVTQFPSHSVIEKGQTVTLRCDPISGHDNLYWYRRVMGKEIKFLLHFVKESKQDESGMPNNRFLAERTGGTYSTLKVQPAELEDSGVYFCASSHGDGQEQFFGPGTRLTVL.